This entry lists 32 T cell receptor beta chains sequenced from one sample in a study of T cell responses to AZD1222 COVID-19 vaccine. Profiled with immunoSEQ multiplex PCR; TCRdb holds only in-frame clones, not every one. The table lists 120,000 or so clones, roughly 89% of them singletons, with around 30% in the top ten. Material: peripheral blood, obtained on day 0 of AZD1222 vaccination. The origin of the receptors is an adult in good health.

The chain couples TRBV7-8 to TRBJ1-1; D is ambiguous. The V end lost 1 base, the J end lost 4 bases, and 10 bases lay between the germline ends. CDR3 length: 14 residues. From germline, CDR1 is SGHVS and CDR2 FQNEAQ. As DNA, the CDR3 is TGTGCCAGCAGCTTAGGCGCTCCGAGCACTGAAGCTTTCTTT. Its translation: CASSLGAPSTEAFF.

This clone was found once. The chain joins TRBV4-2 to TRBJ2-7; maybe TRBD2 (5 bases). Germline V gene data show CDR1 as LGHNA and CDR2 as YNFKEQ. CDR3 size: 15 residues. V was pared by 0 bases and J by 5 bases, with 14 bases between. The CDR3 is CASSQEARTSNEQYF. The CDR3 DNA reads TGTGCCAGCAGCCAAGAAGCTCGGACTTCGAACGAGCAGTACTTC.

The chain carries TRBV6-2 or TRBV6-3 and TRBJ2-3; tentative D call: TRBD1 (5 bases). The CDR3 covers 15 residues. The germline CDR1 and CDR2 sequences are MNHEY and SVGEGT. Trimming cost V 2 bases and J 2 bases, with 11 bases left between them. This CDR3 reads CASSYDLGATDTQYF. The CDR3 region has the DNA TGTGCCAGCAGTTACGATCTAGGGGCCACAGATACGCAGTATTTT.

The chain recombines TRBV10-3 with TRBJ1-2, with a tentative D call TRBD1 (6 bases). V was trimmed by 3 bases and J by 8 bases, leaving 13 bases between them. The CDR3 sequence is 13 residues long. The germline V gene encodes CDR1 ENHRY and CDR2 SYGVKD. CDR3 DNA sequence: TGTGCCATCAGTGAAGGGGGGGGAGGAGGCTACACCTTC. It specifies CAISEGGGGGYTF.

In the case of this clone: Other DNA sequences of this sample code for an identical CDR3. The V and J genes are TRBV6-5 and TRBJ2-4, with D tentatively TRBD2 (6 bases). V was shortened by 8 bases and J by 1 base, with 6 bases between the two germline ends. The germline V gene has CDR1 MNHEY and CDR2 SVGAGI. CDR3 length: 12 residues. This CDR3 is CASRGAKNIQYF. The CDR3 nucleotides read TGTGCCAGCCGGGGGGCCAAAAACATTCAGTACTTC.

This chain links TRBV6-1 with TRBJ1-6; D unclear. The V and J ends lost 2 bases and 6 bases respectively, with 5 bases between them. The CDR3 is 13 residues long. Germline V CDR1 and CDR2: MNHNS, SASEGT. The CDR3 DNA reads as TGTGCCAGCAGTGAAACGGTTAATTCACCCCTCCACTTT. It codes for CASSETVNSPLHF.

Comment on this clone: Other DNA variants within this sample encode the same CDR3. The chain carries TRBV19 and TRBJ1-5; D remains ambiguous. This CDR3 spans 13 amino acids. V lost 1 base and J lost 7, with 8 bases in between. CDR1 and CDR2 from the germline V gene are LNHDA and SQIVND (reference sequence). The DNA for the CDR3 is TGTGCCAGTAGTATAGCCCTAAGGCAGCCCCAGCATTTT. Translation gives CASSIALRQPQHF.

This sequence joins TRBV5-1 and TRBJ1-5, with D uncertain. V dropped 0 bases and J dropped 1 base, with 8 bases sitting between them. CDR1 and CDR2 (germline): SGHRS, YFSETQ. The CDR3 totals 15 residues. The CDR3 here is CASSLVPGSNQPQHF. The CDR3 coding sequence is TGCGCCAGCAGCTTGGTCCCGGGAAGCAATCAGCCCCAGCATTTT.

The rearrangement joins TRBV6-1 to TRBJ2-2; D perhaps matches TRBD2 (6 bases). This CDR3 region has 14 residues. Trimming left V 3 bases short and J 6 bases short, with 11 bases between. From germline, CDR1 is MNHNS and CDR2 SASEGT. CDR3 amino acids: CASSDGGSPGELFF. The CDR3 DNA reads TGTGCCAGCAGTGACGGAGGGAGCCCCGGGGAGCTGTTTTTT.

The chain uses TRBV25-1 and TRBJ1-3, with 7 bases matching TRBD1. V lost 6 bases, J lost 6 bases, and 14 bases stayed unmatched. The V gene's germline CDR1 is MGHDK and CDR2 SYGVNS. The length of the CDR3 is 16 residues. This CDR3 reads CASSAQGGKATNTIYF. The DNA for the CDR3 is TGTGCCAGCAGCGCCCAGGGGGGGAAAGCAACAAACACCATATATTTT.

The CDR3 DNA sequence: TGTGCCAGCAGGGACGGACCAAATTCACCCCTCCACTTT. Translation: CASRDGPNSPLHF. J is TRBJ1-6 and V is TRBV6-5, with D unresolved. The germline V and J ends were trimmed by 6 bases and 7 bases, with 10 bases remaining between them. Per the germline V gene, CDR1 is MNHEY and CDR2 is SVGAGI. The CDR3 extends over 13 amino acids.

A few counts support this clone. The V call is TRBV6-5, the J call TRBJ2-7; 8 bases are shared with TRBD1. With V trimmed by 2 bases and J by 4 bases, 4 bases remained unmatched. The V gene's germline CDR1 is MNHEY and CDR2 SVGAGI. The CDR3 is 14 amino acids. CDR3 DNA: TGTGCCAGCAGTTACGGACAGGGTGGATACGAGCAGTACTTC. Protein: CASSYGQGGYEQYF.

The chain has TRBV5-4 and TRBJ1-5; D gene unclear. Trimming cost V 0 bases and J 4 bases, with 5 bases left between them. CDR1 and CDR2 (germline): SGHNT, YYREEE (reference sequence). The CDR3 length is 13 residues. The CDR3 spells CASSLGENQPQHF. The CDR3 region has the DNA TGTGCCAGCAGCTTGGGAGAGAATCAGCCCCAGCATTTT.

This chain links TRBV6-5 with TRBJ1-2; 9 bases match TRBD1. The CDR3 length is 15 residues. The V gene's germline CDR1 is MNHEY and CDR2 SVGAGI. V lost 5 bases to trimming and J lost 5 bases; unmatched junction nucleotides: 9. The chain's CDR3 is CASSRDRDLRYGYTF. For the CDR3, the DNA is TGTGCCAGCAGTAGGGACAGGGACCTTCGGTATGGCTACACCTTC.

The rearrangement uses TRBV24-1 and TRBJ2-3; 8 bases are a match to TRBD2. Germline CDR1 and CDR2: KGHDR and SFDVKD. CDR3 size: 14 residues. With 10 bases clipped from V and 2 bases from J, the junction kept 7 bases outside the gene matches. As DNA, the CDR3 is TGTGCCACGGCCAGCGGGGGTGACACAGATACGCAGTATTTT. Its protein is CATASGGDTDTQYF.

V gene TRBV19 combines with J gene TRBJ1-4; possibly TRBD1 for D (5 bases). The CDR3 spans 13 residues. Trimming shortened V by 4 bases and J by 8 bases, and 11 bases separated the two germline ends. Germline V gene lookup returns CDR1 LNHDA and CDR2 SQIVND (reference sequence). The CDR3, as DNA: TGTGCCAGTAGTAAGCAGGGTGGAGAAAAACTGTTTTTT. Translated, it gives CASSKQGGEKLFF. Full variable domain (missing parts from reference TRBV19 and TRBJ1-4): DGGITQSPKYLFRKEGQNVTLSCEQNLNHDAMYWYRQDPGQGLRLIYYSQIVNDFQKGDIAEGYSVSREKKESFPLTVTSAQKNPTAFYLCASSKQGGEKLFFGSGTQLSVL.

This chain joins TRBV6-5 and TRBJ1-5, with D unclear. With 3 bases removed from V and 0 bases from J, the gap between germline ends came to 6 bases. The CDR3 runs to 14 residues. Per germline, CDR1 MNHEY and CDR2 SVGAGI. Here the CDR3 DNA reads TGTGCCAGCAGTTATAAGGATAGCAATCAGCCCCAGCATTTT. This translates into CASSYKDSNQPQHF.

J is TRBJ1-3 and V is TRBV18; a weak D match, TRBD1 (5 bases). The CDR3 contains 17 residues. CDR1 is KGHSH and CDR2 is LQKENI in the germline V gene. Trimming stripped 4 bases from V and 0 bases from J, with 16 bases between. CDR3: CASSLKLTESSGNTIYF. DNA for the CDR3: TGTGCCAGCTCACTAAAGTTGACAGAGAGCTCTGGAAACACCATATATTTT.

The chain has TRBV9 and TRBJ2-5; 11 nucleotides agree with TRBD1. CDR3 size: 17 residues. Trimming took 2 bases from V and 1 from J; bases not matched to a gene: 7. The germline V gene encodes CDR1 SGDLS and CDR2 YYNGEE. CDR3 nucleotides: TGTGCCAGCAGCGTCGGACAGGGGGCGACCCTCCAAGAGACCCAGTACTTC. Translated: CASSVGQGATLQETQYF.

The chain employs TRBV5-8 and TRBJ2-7; no definite D call. CDR3 length equals 15 residues. The V end was cut by 2 bases, the J end by 2 bases, with 14 bases between. CDR1 is SGHTS, CDR2 YDEGEE, per germline. The CDR3 nucleotides are TGTGCCAGCAGCTTCTCCAACAGCAAAACCTACGAGCAGTACTTC. Translating it yields CASSFSNSKTYEQYF.

V and J are TRBV19 and TRBJ2-3, with 9 bases matching TRBD1. CDR1 LNHDA and CDR2 SQIVND come from the germline V gene (reference sequence). The CDR3 covers 15 residues. V lost 5 bases to trimming and J lost 2 bases; unmatched junction nucleotides: 5. The CDR3 protein is CASSDRGGNTDTQYF. The CDR3 bases are TGTGCCAGTAGTGACAGGGGGGGTAACACAGATACGCAGTATTTT. The complete variable domain, with remaining parts taken from reference TRBV19 and TRBJ2-3, reads DGGITQSPKYLFRKEGQNVTLSCEQNLNHDAMYWYRQDPGQGLRLIYYSQIVNDFQKGDIAEGYSVSREKKESFPLTVTSAQKNPTAFYLCASSDRGGNTDTQYFGPGTRLTVL.

V is TRBV4-1 and J is TRBJ1-4; D gene ambiguous. V was pared by 3 bases and J by 8 bases, with 13 bases between. From germline, CDR1 is MGHRA and CDR2 YSYEKL. The CDR3 runs to 14 residues. The CDR3 reads CASSHNGFREKLFF. CDR3 bases: TGCGCCAGCAGCCACAATGGGTTCCGAGAAAAACTGTTTTTT.

The chain employs TRBV29-1 and TRBJ2-2; TRBD1 aligns across 9 bases. Germline-derived CDR1 and CDR2 are SQVTM and ANQGSEA. This CDR3 spans 14 amino acids. DNA of the CDR3: TGCAGTGTACAGGGGGCCGGAAACACCGGGGAGCTGTTTTTT. As protein: CSVQGAGNTGELFF.

V is TRBV30 and J is TRBJ2-7, with 7 bases identical to TRBD1. Germline V gene sequence: CDR1 GTSNPN, CDR2 SVGIG (reference sequence). This CDR3 is 13 amino acids long. The junction had 5 bases not matched to a gene; V was cut back by 4 bases and J by 2 bases. CDR3 loop: CAWTGQDAYEQYF. CDR3 nucleotide sequence: TGTGCCTGGACCGGACAGGACGCCTACGAGCAGTACTTC.

The gene calls are TRBV27 and TRBJ1-1; 7 nucleotides line up with TRBD1. J was trimmed by 3 bases and V by 5 bases; bases with no gene match: 9. The length of the CDR3 is 15 residues. Germline V gives CDR1 MNHEY, CDR2 SMNVEV (reference sequence). In DNA form, the CDR3 reads TGTGCCAGCAGTCCATACGGACAGGAATACACTGAAGCTTTCTTT. Translating gives CASSPYGQEYTEAFF.

The chain recombines TRBV4-1 with TRBJ2-5; D is ambiguous. Deletions cut 1 base from V and 2 bases from J, with 11 bases between. Per the germline V gene, CDR1 is MGHRA and CDR2 is YSYEKL. CDR3 length: 15 residues. The CDR3 DNA reads as TGCGCCAGCAGCCAAGCCGGTACAAAACAAGAGACCCAGTACTTC. Its translation is CASSQAGTKQETQYF.

J is TRBJ1-1 and V is TRBV6-6, with 8 bases that match TRBD1. This CDR3 is 14 amino acids long. Germline lookup yields CDR1 MNHNY and CDR2 SVGAGI (reference sequence). V shed 6 bases, J shed 4 bases, and the junction held 7 bases outside the gene matches. The CDR3 here is CASRDRESSTEAFF. Written as DNA, the CDR3 is TGTGCCAGCAGGGACAGGGAGTCTAGCACTGAAGCTTTCTTT.

The chain combines TRBV30 with TRBJ1-4; the D is unclear. The V end lost 0 bases, the J end lost 7 bases, and 6 bases lay between the germline ends. CDR1 GTSNPN and CDR2 SVGIG come from the germline V gene (reference sequence). The CDR3 extends over 12 amino acids. The CDR3: CAWSVLREKLFF. The DNA for the CDR3 is TGTGCCTGGAGTGTACTTCGTGAAAAACTGTTTTTT.

The chain combines TRBV7-2 with TRBJ1-5; D is perhaps TRBD1 (6 bases). V dropped 4 bases and J dropped 4 bases, with 14 bases sitting between them. The CDR3 length is 15 residues. In germline, CDR1 is SGHTA, CDR2 FQGNSA. CDR3 amino acids: CASSYIGGGNQPQHF. DNA for the CDR3: TGTGCCAGCAGCTACATCGGGGGCGGGAATCAGCCCCAGCATTTT.

The V gene is TRBV6-1, the J gene TRBJ2-7; possible D gene TRBD1, 6 bases. Trimming took 2 bases from V and 0 from J, leaving 14 bases between them. This CDR3 is 16 amino acids long. Germline-derived CDR1 and CDR2 are MNHNS and SASEGT. CDR3 sequence: CASSEPRDTNSYEQYF. The CDR3 coding sequence is TGTGCCAGCAGTGAACCTCGGGACACAAACTCCTACGAGCAGTACTTC.

The genes are TRBV7-3 and TRBJ2-2; 7 nucleotides line up with TRBD2. The J segment lost 1 base and the V segment lost 3 bases, leaving 5 bases of the junction unmatched. The CDR3 loop spans 16 amino acids. Germline-derived CDR1 and CDR2 are SGHTA and FQGTGA. The DNA for the CDR3 is TGTGCCAGCAGCTTTAGGTCTAGCGGGAACACCGGGGAGCTGTTTTTT. Protein product: CASSFRSSGNTGELFF.

The chain carries TRBV11-1 and TRBJ2-3; D perhaps matches TRBD2 (6 bases). With 3 bases removed from V and 4 bases from J, the gap between germline ends came to 11 bases. The V gene's germline CDR1 is SGHAT and CDR2 FQDESV (reference sequence). The length of the CDR3 is 14 residues. For the CDR3, the DNA is TGTGCCAGCAGCTTTCTTGCGGGGCCAGATACGCAGTATTTT. This gives the protein CASSFLAGPDTQYF. Drawing the rest from reference TRBV11-1 and TRBJ2-3, the complete variable domain is EAEVAQSPRYKITEKSQAVAFWCDPISGHATLYWYRQILGQGPELLVQFQDESVVDDSQLPKDRFSAERLKGVDSTLKIQPAELGDSAMYLCASSFLAGPDTQYFGPGTRLTVL.